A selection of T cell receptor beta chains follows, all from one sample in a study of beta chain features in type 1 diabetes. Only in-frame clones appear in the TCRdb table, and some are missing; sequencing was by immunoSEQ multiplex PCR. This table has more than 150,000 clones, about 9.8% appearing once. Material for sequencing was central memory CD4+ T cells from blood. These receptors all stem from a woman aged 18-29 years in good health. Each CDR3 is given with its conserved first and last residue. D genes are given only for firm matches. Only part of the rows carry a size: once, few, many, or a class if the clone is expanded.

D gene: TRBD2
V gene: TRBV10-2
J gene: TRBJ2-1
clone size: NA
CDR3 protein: CASSGTSGAQGEQFF
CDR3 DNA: TGCGCCAGCAGTGGTACTAGCGGGGCCCAAGGTGAGCAGTTCTTC

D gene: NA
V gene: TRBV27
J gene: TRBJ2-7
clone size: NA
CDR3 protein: CASSLSAVRTYEQYF
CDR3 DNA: TGTGCCAGCAGTTTATCGGCGGTACGGACCTACGAGCAGTACTTC

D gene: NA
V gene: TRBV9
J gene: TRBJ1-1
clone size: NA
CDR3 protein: CASSPREERLNTEAFF
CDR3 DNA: TGTGCCAGCAGCCCCAGGGAGGAACGCCTGAACACTGAAGCTTTCTTT

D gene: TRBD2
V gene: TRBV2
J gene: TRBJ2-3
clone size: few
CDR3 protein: CASSWEGPDTQYF
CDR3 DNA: TGTGCCAGCAGTTGGGAGGGCCCAGATACGCAGTATTTT

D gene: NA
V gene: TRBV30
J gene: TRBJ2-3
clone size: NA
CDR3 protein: CAWNQGIRTDTQYF
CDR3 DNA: TGTGCCTGGAACCAGGGGATTCGAACAGATACGCAGTATTTT

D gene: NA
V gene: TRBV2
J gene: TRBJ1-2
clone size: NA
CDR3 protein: CASSEARQGLGYTF
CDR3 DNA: TGTGCCAGCAGTGAAGCAAGGCAGGGCCTTGGCTACACCTTC

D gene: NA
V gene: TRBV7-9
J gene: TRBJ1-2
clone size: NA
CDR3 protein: CASSLHGDDYGYTF
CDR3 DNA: TGTGCCAGCAGCTTACACGGAGATGACTATGGCTACACCTTC

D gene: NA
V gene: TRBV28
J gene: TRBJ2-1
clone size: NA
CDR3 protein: CASSLGTRAYNEQFF
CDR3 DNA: TGTGCCAGCAGTCTGGGGACAAGGGCCTACAATGAGCAGTTCTTC

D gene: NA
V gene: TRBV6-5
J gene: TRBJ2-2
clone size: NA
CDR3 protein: CASFSPGVGELFF
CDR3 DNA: TGTGCCAGTTTCTCCCCGGGGGTCGGGGAGCTGTTTTTT

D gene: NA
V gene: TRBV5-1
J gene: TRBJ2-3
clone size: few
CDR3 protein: CASRTVLASGTDTQYF
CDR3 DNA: TGCGCCAGCCGAACCGTCCTGGCGTCGGGAACAGATACGCAGTATTTT

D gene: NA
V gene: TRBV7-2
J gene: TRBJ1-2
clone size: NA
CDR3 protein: CASSLGLGRGGYTF
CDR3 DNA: TGTGCCAGCAGCTTAGGATTAGGCAGAGGTGGCTACACCTTC

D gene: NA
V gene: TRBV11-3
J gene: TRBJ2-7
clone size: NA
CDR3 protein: CASSLGRSYEQYF
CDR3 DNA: TGTGCCAGCAGCTTGGGGCGGTCCTACGAGCAGTACTTC

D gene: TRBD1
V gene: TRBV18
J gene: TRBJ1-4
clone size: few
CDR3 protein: CASSYTGTGGGKLFF
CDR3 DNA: TGTGCCAGCTCATACACCGGGACAGGGGGCGGAAAACTGTTTTTT

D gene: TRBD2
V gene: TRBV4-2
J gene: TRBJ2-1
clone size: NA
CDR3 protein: CASSQAGGNEQFF
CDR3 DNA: TGTGCCAGCAGCCAGGCGGGGGGCAATGAGCAGTTCTTC

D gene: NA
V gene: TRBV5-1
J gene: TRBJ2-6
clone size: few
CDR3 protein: CASSLAASSSGANVLTF
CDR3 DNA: TGCGCCAGCAGCTTGGCCGCTAGCAGCTCTGGGGCCAACGTCCTGACTTTC

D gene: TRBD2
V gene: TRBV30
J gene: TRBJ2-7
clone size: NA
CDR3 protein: CAWSVPSGSSYEQYF
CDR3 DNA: TGTGCCTGGAGTGTACCCAGCGGGAGCTCCTACGAGCAGTACTTC

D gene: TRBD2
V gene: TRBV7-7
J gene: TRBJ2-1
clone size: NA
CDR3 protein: CASSLGLAGGRGGEQFF
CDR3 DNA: TGTGCTAGCAGCCTCGGACTAGCGGGAGGACGGGGCGGTGAGCAGTTCTTC

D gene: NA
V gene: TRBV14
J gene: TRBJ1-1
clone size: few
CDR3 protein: CASSQAYGGTTEAFF
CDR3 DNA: TGTGCCAGCAGCCAAGCATATGGGGGGACCACTGAAGCTTTCTTT

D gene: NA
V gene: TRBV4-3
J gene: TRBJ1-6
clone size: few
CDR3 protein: CASSQESNSPLHF
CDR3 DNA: TGCGCCAGCAGCCAAGAGAGTAATTCACCCCTCCACTTT

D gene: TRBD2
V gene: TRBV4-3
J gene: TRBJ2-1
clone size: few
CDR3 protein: CASSQVRSGGAYNEQFF
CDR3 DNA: TGCGCCAGCAGCCAAGTCCGCAGCGGGGGAGCCTACAATGAGCAGTTCTTC

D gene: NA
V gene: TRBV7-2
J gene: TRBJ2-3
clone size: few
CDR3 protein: CASNLGPTDTQYF
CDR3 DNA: TGTGCCAGCAACCTGGGGCCCACAGATACGCAGTATTTT

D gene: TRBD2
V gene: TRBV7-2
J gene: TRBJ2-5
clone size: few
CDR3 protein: CASSLLAGAGETQYF
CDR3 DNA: TGTGCCAGCAGCCTCCTAGCGGGGGCAGGAGAGACCCAGTACTTC

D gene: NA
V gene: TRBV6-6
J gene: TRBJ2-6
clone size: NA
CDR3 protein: CASSPPPGANVLTF
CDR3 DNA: TGTGCCAGCAGCCCCCCTCCTGGGGCCAACGTCCTGACTTTC

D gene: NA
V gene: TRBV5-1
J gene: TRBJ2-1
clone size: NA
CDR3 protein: CASRPGTSAVHEQFF
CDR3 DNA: TGCGCCAGTCGGCCCGGGACTTCGGCGGTGCATGAGCAGTTCTTC

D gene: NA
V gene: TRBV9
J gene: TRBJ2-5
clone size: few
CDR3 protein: CASSVGRRKAGDRETQYF
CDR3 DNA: TGTGCCAGCAGCGTAGGAAGGCGGAAGGCAGGGGATCGGGAGACCCAGTACTTC

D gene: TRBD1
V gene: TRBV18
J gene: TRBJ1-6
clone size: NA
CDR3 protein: CASSPSKTGGGSPLHF
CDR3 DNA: TGTGCCAGCTCACCAAGTAAGACAGGGGGTGGTTCACCCCTCCACTTT

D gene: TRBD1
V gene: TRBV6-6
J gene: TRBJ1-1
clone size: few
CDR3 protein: CASRSGTGLTEAFF
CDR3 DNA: TGTGCCAGCAGATCCGGGACAGGGCTCACTGAAGCTTTCTTT

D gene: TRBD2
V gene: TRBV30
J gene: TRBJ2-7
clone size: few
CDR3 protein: CAWSPGGDYEQYF
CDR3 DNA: TGTGCCTGGAGCCCGGGAGGGGACTACGAGCAGTACTTC

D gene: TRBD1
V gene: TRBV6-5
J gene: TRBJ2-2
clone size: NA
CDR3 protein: CASSYSRQGWDGELFF
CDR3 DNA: TGTGCCAGCAGTTACTCGAGACAGGGGTGGGACGGGGAGCTGTTTTTT

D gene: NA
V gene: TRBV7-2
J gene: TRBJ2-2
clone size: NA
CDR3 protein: CASSLGPRSTGELFF
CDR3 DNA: TGTGCCAGCAGCTTAGGTCCCCGTAGCACCGGGGAGCTGTTTTTT

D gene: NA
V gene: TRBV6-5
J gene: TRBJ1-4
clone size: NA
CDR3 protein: CASRGNRDHEKLFF
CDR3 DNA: TGTGCCAGCAGGGGAAACAGGGACCATGAAAAACTGTTTTTT

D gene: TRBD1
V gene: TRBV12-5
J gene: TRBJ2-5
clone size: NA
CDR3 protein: CASGRGQDQETQYF
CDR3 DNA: TGTGCTAGTGGTCGAGGACAGGACCAAGAGACCCAGTACTTC

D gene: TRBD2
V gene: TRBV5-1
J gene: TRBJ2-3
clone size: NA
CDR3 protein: CASRGAGADTQYF
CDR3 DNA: TGCGCCAGCAGAGGTGCGGGAGCAGATACGCAGTATTTT

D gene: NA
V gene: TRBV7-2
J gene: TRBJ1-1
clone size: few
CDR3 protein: CASRAGAQNTEAFF
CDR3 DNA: TGTGCCAGCAGAGCAGGGGCGCAGAACACTGAAGCTTTCTTT

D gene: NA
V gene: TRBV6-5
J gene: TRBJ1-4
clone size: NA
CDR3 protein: CASRGRSDGDEKLFF
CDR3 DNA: TGTGCCAGCAGAGGACGGAGCGACGGGGATGAAAAACTGTTTTTT

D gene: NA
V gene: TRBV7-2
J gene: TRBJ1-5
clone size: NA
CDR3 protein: CASSKAYSNQPQHF
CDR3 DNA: TGTGCCAGCAGCAAAGCTTATAGCAATCAGCCCCAGCATTTT

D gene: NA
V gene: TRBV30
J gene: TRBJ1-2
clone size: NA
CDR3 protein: CAWSVTTGYGYTF
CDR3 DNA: TGTGCCTGGAGTGTCACAACGGGATATGGCTACACCTTC

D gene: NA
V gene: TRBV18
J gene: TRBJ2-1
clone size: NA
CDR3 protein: CASSPGGSYNEQFF
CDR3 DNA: TGTGCCAGCTCACCCGGGGGCTCCTACAATGAGCAGTTCTTC

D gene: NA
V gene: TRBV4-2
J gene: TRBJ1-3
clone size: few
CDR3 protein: CASGGRFSGNTIYF
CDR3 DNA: TGTGCCAGTGGAGGACGGTTCTCTGGAAACACCATATATTTT

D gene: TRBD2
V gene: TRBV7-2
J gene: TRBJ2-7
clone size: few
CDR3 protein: CASSRGDYSYEQYF
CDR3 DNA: TGTGCCAGCAGCCGGGGGGACTATTCCTACGAGCAGTACTTC

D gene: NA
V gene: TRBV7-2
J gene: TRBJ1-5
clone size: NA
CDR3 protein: CASSSIGDQPQHF
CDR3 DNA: TGTGCCAGCAGCTCTATAGGGGATCAGCCCCAGCATTTT

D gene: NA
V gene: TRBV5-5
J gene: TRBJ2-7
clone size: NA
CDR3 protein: CASLSDRSYEQYF
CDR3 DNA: TGTGCCAGCCTGAGCGATCGATCCTACGAGCAGTACTTC

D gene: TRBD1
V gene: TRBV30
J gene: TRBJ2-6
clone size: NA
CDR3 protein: CAWIRQGAAGANVLTF
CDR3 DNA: TGTGCCTGGATTCGACAGGGGGCGGCCGGGGCCAACGTCCTGACTTTC

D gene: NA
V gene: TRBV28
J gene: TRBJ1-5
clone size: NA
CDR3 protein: CASSLGGSQPQHF
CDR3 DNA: TGTGCCAGCAGTTTAGGGGGGAGCCAGCCCCAGCATTTT

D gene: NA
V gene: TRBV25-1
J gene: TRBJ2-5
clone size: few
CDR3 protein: CASSDLRAYQETQYF
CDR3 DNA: TGTGCCAGCAGTGACCTAAGAGCATACCAAGAGACCCAGTACTTC

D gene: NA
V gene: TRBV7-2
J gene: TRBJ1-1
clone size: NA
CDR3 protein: CASSLSGIYDAFF
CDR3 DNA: TGTGCCAGCAGCTTATCGGGGATTTACGACGCTTTCTTT

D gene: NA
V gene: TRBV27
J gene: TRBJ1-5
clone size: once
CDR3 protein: CASMKKGDPNQPQHF
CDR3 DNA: TGTGCCAGCATGAAAAAGGGGGATCCCAATCAGCCCCAGCATTTT

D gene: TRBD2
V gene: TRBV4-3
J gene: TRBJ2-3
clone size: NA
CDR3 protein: CASSQGLVAGGLTDTQYF
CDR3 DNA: TGCGCCAGCAGCCAAGGTCTCGTGGCGGGGGGGTTGACAGATACGCAGTATTTT

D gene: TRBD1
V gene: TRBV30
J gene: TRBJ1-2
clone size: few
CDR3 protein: CAWSPVGQAWVGYTF
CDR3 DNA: TGTGCCTGGAGTCCAGTTGGACAGGCCTGGGTGGGCTACACCTTC

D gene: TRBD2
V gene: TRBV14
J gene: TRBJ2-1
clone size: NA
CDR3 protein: CASSQVAGERRNEQFF
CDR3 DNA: TGTGCCAGCAGCCAAGTGGCGGGAGAGAGGCGGAATGAGCAGTTCTTC

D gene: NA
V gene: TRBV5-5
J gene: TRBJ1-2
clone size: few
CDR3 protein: CASTRTTRGDYGYTF
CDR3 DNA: TGTGCCAGCACTAGGACTACCCGGGGCGACTATGGCTACACCTTC

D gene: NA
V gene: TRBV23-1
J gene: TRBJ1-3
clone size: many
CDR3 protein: CASSRIPQGDFGNTIYF
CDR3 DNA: TGCGCCAGCAGCCGAATACCACAGGGAGATTTTGGAAACACCATATATTTT

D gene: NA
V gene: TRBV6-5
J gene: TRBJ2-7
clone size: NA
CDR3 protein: CASRTPGLTTGEQYF
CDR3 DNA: TGTGCCAGCAGAACTCCAGGGTTAACGACGGGCGAGCAGTACTTC

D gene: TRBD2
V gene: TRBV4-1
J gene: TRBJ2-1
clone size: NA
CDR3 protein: CASSQRTSVDSSYNEQFF
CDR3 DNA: TGCGCCAGCAGCCAAAGGACTAGCGTCGATAGCTCCTACAATGAGCAGTTCTTC

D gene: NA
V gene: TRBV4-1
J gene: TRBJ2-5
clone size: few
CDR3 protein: CASRKEPTQETQYF
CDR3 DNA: TGCGCCAGCAGGAAGGAGCCAACCCAAGAGACCCAGTACTTC

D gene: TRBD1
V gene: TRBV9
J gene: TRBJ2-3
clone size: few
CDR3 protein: CASSLRQGDGADTQYF
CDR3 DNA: TGTGCCAGCAGCTTAAGACAGGGGGATGGAGCAGATACGCAGTATTTT

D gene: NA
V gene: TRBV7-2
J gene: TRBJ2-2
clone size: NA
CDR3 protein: CASSPQGNTGELFF
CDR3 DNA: TGTGCCAGCAGCCCTCAGGGGAACACCGGGGAGCTGTTTTTT